The entry below gives a single TCR beta chain sequence along with its context. Its antigen is still unknown. Base-call qualities are not available, and no considerably larger clone is one nucleotide away. The data belong to a study of T cell responses to AZD1222 COVID-19 vaccine (dated by TCRdb to the early 2020s). Regarding the research as a whole: A total of around 240 trial participants underwent TCR sequencing, of whom about 210 had received two doses of AZD1222 and 26 had received two doses of the MenACWY control vaccine. Enrollment into the trials was organized by age into subgroups of 18-55, 56-69 and 70-plus years, and those subgroups contained about 150, 27 and 61 TCR-sequenced participants, respectively.

The CDR3 regions of human TCRbeta chains were analyzed by immunosequencing. The paper's processing steps were these. Repertoire TCRs were matched against a reference library of SARS-CoV-2-specific TCRs generated with the MIRA antigen-specificity platform. Breadth meant the fraction of unique TCRs that were SARS-CoV-2-associated, whereas depth meant the fraction of total T cells that were SARS-CoV-2-associated. Using the MIRA data, each spike-specific TCR was mapped to the spike region that the TCR reacts to and placed in a CD4 or CD8 class. Log10-transformed breadth and depth values were compared by one-way ANOVA with Sidak's multiple comparisons tests. TCRdb re-hosts the immuneACCESS table, in-frame sequences only. Its copies lack some clones; in the studies checked, an unresolved V gene accounts for under half of them, and the cause for the rest is not known. V and J calls and clone size follow that table, whereas D and trimming were derived from the DNA. The sample table contains 150,000 to 190,000 clones; only one count was recorded for 90% of them. The ten largest clones capture about 1.6% of the sample.

The germline V gene gives CDR1 as MDHEN and CDR2 as SYDVKM. Deletion took 1 base off V and 4 bases off J, with a span of 8 bases between the germline ends. The CDR3 has 13 amino acids, counting the end cysteine and phenylalanine. Just the 39-base CDR3 DNA is kept, in frame starting at base 1. Interpreted using the paper, the time point label stands for: about 28 days (+/-7) after the second vaccine dose. AZD1222 recipients with second doses at about 4 weeks or about 12 weeks were pooled, because spike-specific TCR depth and breadth did not differ between schedules. Vaccinee samples came from UK trials COV001 and COV002, including a single-blind randomized controlled phase 2/3 trial of AZD1222 (ChAdOx1 nCoV-19) in healthy adults. For TCRbeta chain sequencing, PBMC samples were collected from trial participants at day 0 and at day 28 after the second dose. Summary of the overall study and its limitations: A significant rise in spike-specific TCR breadth and depth was observed after two AZD1222 doses relative to day 0 and relative to MenACWY recipients. In the small 56-69-year group, the increase in depth fell short of significance, most likely because of low power. Reportedly, almost half of the unique spike-specific TCRs recognized epitopes lying outside the regions that are mutated in the B.1.351 and B.1.1.7 variants. Participants were mostly white British and included more females than males, and it was suggested by the authors that clonal diversity may have been underestimated. Conclusions about previously exposed vaccinees are limited, since just 6 or 7 AZD1222 recipients were seropositive for SARS-CoV-2 at baseline. Because no day 14 peak-response samples were available, repertoires were characterized only after the peak T cell response. CD4 TCRs associated with the vaccine covered the entire spike protein, and the dominant responses were in regions 160-218 and 743-854.

This clonotype was obtained from an adult who received the AZD1222 COVID-19 vaccine. The sequenced sample was peripheral blood, obtained 28 days after the second AZD1222 dose. The rearrangement combines TRBV28 with TRBJ2-7; confidence is insufficient to name the D gene. The CDR3 in this case is CASSLFGGYEQYF. The nucleotide sequence is given as TGTGCCAGCAGTTTATTCGGCGGATACGAGCAGTACTTC.